This entry lists 7 T cell receptor beta chains sequenced from one sample in a study of blood T cell repertoires in COVID-19. Measured with immunoSEQ multiplex PCR; TCRdb has only the in-frame clones, and not every one. Of approximately 200,000 clones in the sample, 94% were seen once. Sequencing was done on a sample of peripheral blood. These receptors came from a man aged 25 to 40 with COVID-19, enrolled during active disease.

The CDR3 loop is CASSEGGLAVKNIQYF. In DNA, the CDR3 is TGTGCCAGCAGTGAGGGGGGACTAGCAGTCAAAAACATTCAGTACTTC. The V gene is TRBV6-1, the J gene TRBJ2-4; 9 positions agree with TRBD2. The CDR3 is 16 residues long. J was trimmed by 3 bases and V by 3 bases; bases with no gene match: 6. Germline CDR1 and CDR2: MNHNS and SASEGT.

V usage is TRBV11-3 and J usage is TRBJ1-4; D is undetermined. The CDR3 is made up of 20 amino acids. Between the trimmed V and J ends, which lost 0 bases and 0 bases, there was a span of 20 bases. The germline V gene encodes CDR1 SGHNT and CDR2 YENEEA. This chain's CDR3 is CASSLEHLLREPSTNEKLFF. CDR3 bases: TGTGCCAGCAGCTTAGAACATTTGCTGAGGGAACCTTCAACTAATGAAAAACTGTTTTTT.

This clone appeared a single time. The rearrangement joins TRBV9 to TRBJ2-3; D gene uncertain. The CDR3 spans 13 residues. Germline V CDR1 and CDR2: SGDLS, YYNGEE. V gave up 0 bases and J gave up 4 bases, with 6 bases separating them. The CDR3, as DNA: TGTGCCAGCAGCGTAGAGGCGGCAGATACGCAGTATTTT. It codes for CASSVEAADTQYF.

V is TRBV10-2 and J is TRBJ1-1; tentatively, D is TRBD1 (6 bases). The V end was cut by 7 bases, the J end by 3 bases, with 12 bases between. The length of the CDR3 is 13 residues. Germline CDR1 is WSHSY and CDR2 is SAAADI. The CDR3 region is CASTHRADTEAFF. The CDR3 nucleotides read TGCGCCAGCACCCACAGGGCGGACACTGAAGCTTTCTTT.

The chain is built from TRBV10-3 and TRBJ1-6; no definite D call. The CDR3 consists of 17 residues. Trimming left V 0 bases short and J 0 bases short, with 9 bases between. The V gene's germline CDR1 is ENHRY and CDR2 SYGVKD. CDR3 in amino acids: CAISESIGSSYNSPLHF. The DNA for the CDR3 is TGTGCCATCAGTGAGTCGATCGGGAGCTCCTATAATTCACCCCTCCACTTT.

The J gene is TRBJ1-6, the V gene TRBV27; maybe TRBD1 (6 bases). CDR3 length: 16 residues. Per germline, CDR1 MNHEY and CDR2 SMNVEV (reference sequence). The V gene lost 4 bases and the J gene lost 0 bases, with 10 bases spanning the gap. This chain's CDR3 is CASSWGGGSYNSPLHF. The CDR3 DNA is TGTGCCAGCAGTTGGGGAGGGGGCTCCTATAATTCACCCCTCCACTTT.

The genes are TRBV2 and TRBJ1-3; no definite D call. Germline-derived CDR1 and CDR2 are SNHLY and FYNNEI. This CDR3 is 12 amino acids long. Trimming shortened V by 8 bases and J by 0 bases, and 5 bases separated the two germline ends. The CDR3 sequence: CASSLSGNTIYF. The CDR3 region has the DNA TGTGCCAGCTCCCTCTCTGGAAACACCATATATTTT.